The rows below give T cell receptor beta chains drawn from one sample of a study of shared clonotypes between healthy human individuals. Only in-frame clones appear in the TCRdb table, and some are missing; sequencing was by immunoSEQ multiplex PCR. Of 1,500,000 or so clones detected, approximately 98.5% appear once; the ten largest clones hold approximately 0.4%. The sequenced material came from naive CD4+ T cells sorted from blood. These receptor sequences come from a man aged 25-45 years in good health. Each CDR3 is given with its conserved first and last residue. D genes are given only for firm matches. Clone sizes are given selectively: once, few, many, or a class where the clone is expanded.

clone_size d_call j_call v_call cdr3_nt cdr3_aa
NA NA TRBJ1-4 TRBV6-1 TGTGCCAGCAGTGTGCGGCCCGGGGTAACTAATGAAAAACTGTTTTTT CASSVRPGVTNEKLFF
once TRBD2 TRBJ2-3 TRBV5-4 TGTGCCAGCAGCCAAACAATTCTAGCGGGAGGAACAGATACGCAGTATTTT CASSQTILAGGTDTQYF
NA TRBD2 TRBJ2-3 TRBV5-4 TGTGCCAGCAGCATCAGGGTAGCGGGAGGGCATACAGATACGCAGTATTTT CASSIRVAGGHTDTQYF
NA TRBD2 TRBJ2-7 TRBV10-2 TGCGCCAGCAGTGAACTAGCGGGAATTACTCGCGAGCAGTACTTC CASSELAGITREQYF
NA NA TRBJ1-5 TRBV6-1 TGTGCCAGCAGTGCACGAAATAGCAATCAGCCCCAGCATTTT CASSARNSNQPQHF
NA NA TRBJ1-3 TRBV30 TGTGCCTGGAGTGTTTCCACTGGAAACACCATATATTTT CAWSVSTGNTIYF
NA NA TRBJ1-2 TRBV5-4 TGTGCCAGCAGCTTGGGGCAGAATACTAACTATGGCTACACCTTC CASSLGQNTNYGYTF
NA NA TRBJ1-1 TRBV2 TGTGCCAGCAGTGATCGGGGGAACACTGAAGCTTTCTTT CASSDRGNTEAFF
NA TRBD2 TRBJ2-1 TRBV19 TGTGCCAGTAGTATAGTAGCGGGAACCTACTTTGAGCAGTTCTTC CASSIVAGTYFEQFF
NA NA TRBJ2-2 TRBV4-3 TGCGCCAGCAGCCGAACCTTTAGGACTACCCTGGACACCGGGGAGCTGTTTTTT CASSRTFRTTLDTGELFF
NA NA TRBJ2-3 TRBV2 TGTGCCAGCAGTGAAATGTCTGTGCGCACAGATACGCAGTATTTT CASSEMSVRTDTQYF
NA TRBD2 TRBJ2-1 TRBV19 TGTGCCAGTAGTTTGAGCGGGAGGCAAAATGAGCAGTTCTTC CASSLSGRQNEQFF
NA TRBD1 TRBJ1-2 TRBV7-6 TGTGCCAGCAGCTCGGGACAGGGGGATCTTTCAAAGTATGGCTACACCTTC CASSSGQGDLSKYGYTF
NA NA TRBJ2-1 TRBV11-2 TGTGCCAGCAGAAGAAGGAGGGATGAGCAGTTCTTC CASRRRRDEQFF
NA NA TRBJ1-3 TRBV15 TGTGCCACCAGCAGGGGGGACATTGACTCTGGAAACACCATATATTTT CATSRGDIDSGNTIYF
NA TRBD1 TRBJ2-7 TRBV5-1 TGCGCCAGCAGCTTACGGACAGGGTCAGGGGAGCAGTACTTC CASSLRTGSGEQYF
NA NA TRBJ2-7 TRBV29-1 TGCAGCGTTGCCGGGAAGTTACTCCACGAGCAGTACTTC CSVAGKLLHEQYF
NA NA TRBJ1-4 TRBV7-9 TGTGCCAGCAGCCCCACCGGGGGAAGACTGTTTTTT CASSPTGGRLFF
NA NA TRBJ2-5 TRBV9 TGTGCCAGCAGCGTAAGTGGTAGACAAGAGACCCAGTACTTC CASSVSGRQETQYF
NA NA TRBJ2-7 TRBV18 TGTGCCAGCTCACCGAGGGAGGCTTCCTACGAGCAGTACTTC CASSPREASYEQYF
NA TRBD1 TRBJ1-1 TRBV29-1 TGCAGCGTTCGCATCGGGACAGCAAACACTGAAGCTTTCTTT CSVRIGTANTEAFF
NA NA TRBJ1-2 TRBV7-9 TGTGCCAGCAGCTCAATGGGGGGTTCCTATGGCTACACCTTC CASSSMGGSYGYTF
NA TRBD2 TRBJ2-5 TRBV11-3 TGTGCCAGCAGCCCAAGGAGCGTAGCGGGAGCCCAAGAGACCCAGTACTTC CASSPRSVAGAQETQYF
NA NA TRBJ2-3 TRBV18 TGTGCCAGCTCACCGGCGGGAGCAGGGGCGGATACGCAGTATTTT CASSPAGAGADTQYF
NA NA TRBJ2-5 TRBV14 TGTGCCAGCAGCCATGTGTGGGAAGAGACCCAGTACTTC CASSHVWEETQYF
NA NA TRBJ2-2 TRBV7-9 TGTGCCAGCAGCTCGCGGGGCACCGGGGAGCTGTTTTTT CASSSRGTGELFF
NA TRBD2 TRBJ2-1 TRBV18 TGTGCCAGCTCGCTTCTAGCGGGAGAGTACAATGAGCAGTTCTTC CASSLLAGEYNEQFF
NA TRBD1 TRBJ2-7 TRBV28 TGTGCCAGCAGTGACGACAGGGGAAAGCAGTACTTC CASSDDRGKQYF
NA NA TRBJ2-1 TRBV10-3 TGTGCCATCAGTGAATCTTACTTGGCTGGTGAGCAGTTCTTC CAISESYLAGEQFF
once TRBD2 TRBJ2-1 TRBV9 TGTGCCAGCAGCGTAGCGGGGCTGGGAGGGCATGAGCAGTTCTTC CASSVAGLGGHEQFF
NA TRBD1 TRBJ2-5 TRBV2 TGTGCCAGCAGTTTCCGGGACAGGGACGTGACCCAGTACTTC CASSFRDRDVTQYF
NA NA TRBJ1-4 TRBV15 TGTGCCACCACCCTCGGGGTGGGGGGCCAGCACCTTCGGATGTTTTTT CATTLGVGGQHLRMFF
once NA TRBJ2-1 TRBV7-8 NA CASSFGNGEEHEQFF
NA NA TRBJ2-5 TRBV7-9 TGTGCCAGCAGCTTATACCGTGGGGAGACCCAGTACTTC CASSLYRGETQYF
NA NA TRBJ2-2 TRBV5-6 TGTGCCAGCAGCACCACTAGAACCGGGGAGCTGTTTTTT CASSTTRTGELFF
NA NA TRBJ2-7 TRBV7-9 TGTGCCAGCAGCCAGCAGGGGTCCTACGAGCAGTACTTC CASSQQGSYEQYF
NA NA TRBJ1-5 TRBV9 TGTGCCAGCAGCCTTACTCAGGACGATCAGCCCCAGCATTTT CASSLTQDDQPQHF